This note documents a single TCR beta chain sequence. Its antigen is not known. These data originate in a study of T cell responses to AZD1222 COVID-19 vaccine. The table came from immunoSEQ multiplex PCR; TCRdb's copy has only in-frame clones and leaves some out. The repertoire holds over 150,000 clones, with around 93% as singletons. Study results and limitations: The number of AZD1222 recipients seropositive at baseline was only five to seven.

Germline V gene sequence: CDR1 WSHSY, CDR2 SAAADI. The CDR3 is 15 residues long. Unmatched junction bases numbered 3, after V lost 4 bases and J lost 4 bases. The material sequenced was peripheral blood, taken 28 days after the second AZD1222 dose. This TCR derives from an adult who received the AZD1222 COVID-19 vaccine. The V call is TRBV10-2, the J call TRBJ2-2; TRBD2 matches 10 bases. The CDR3: CASSVLAGGTGELFF. The CDR3 bases are TGCGCCAGCAGTGTCTTAGCGGGGGGCACCGGGGAGCTGTTTTTT.